This T cell receptor beta chain comes out of a study of T cells in Graves' hyperthyroidism and ophthalmopathy. Researchers amplified the TCR beta CDR3 regions from RNA transcripts. A first-round RT-PCR of the TCR CDR3 used the HTBI primer set. One entry per CDR3 protein results from TCRdb running MiXCR on the multiplex PCR reads. The table lists hundreds of thousands of distinct CDR3 sequences, roughly 40% of them singletons, with around 9.3% in the top ten. This clonotype was seen many times. This sample holds PBMCs from 9.5 to 10 ml fresh peripheral blood. J gave up 6 bases and V 4 bases, and 8 bases lay outside the gene matches. Germline CDR1 is SGHNT and CDR2 is YYREEE (reference sequence). The length of the CDR3 is 15 residues.

This rearrangement joins TRBV5-4 to TRBJ2-7, with 12 nucleotides matching TRBD1. Material for sequencing was blood. The TCR comes from a man aged 18 to 29 with Graves' hyperthyroidism. The chain's CDR3 is CASSPSGTGGREQYF. DNA for the CDR3: TGTGCCAGCAGCCCGTCCGGGACAGGGGGCCGCGAGCAGTACTTC.